This passage covers 2 T cell receptor delta chains from one sample sequenced in a study of Vδ1+ human thymocytes (dated by TCRdb to between 2018 and 2020). General findings and caveats noted by the study authors: The thymic TRG and TRD repertoires appeared highly polyclonal, with Gaussian CDR3 length distributions, in contrast to the oligoclonal repertoires of peripheral blood.

These TCRs are of unknown antigen specificity. TCRdb lists the instrument as Illumina MiSeq. RNA was extracted with the RNeasy mini kit and reverse transcribed using Superscript III. Multiplex PCR was used to generate CDR3 amplicons, with pooled V-gene forward primers and a constant-region reverse primer carrying Illumina adaptor overhangs. TCRdb reprocessed the public reads with the caller CATT; rows with the same DNA were merged afterwards. Recorded for this sample are about 58,000 delta-chain clones; about 16% of them occurred a single time. The ten largest clones represent about 0.4% of the sample. The sample consisted of Vdelta1+ gamma-delta thymocytes from the thymus. According to the study, the label for this sample's cell subset or site signals: FACS-sorted CD3+ TCRalphabeta- TCRVdelta1+ TCRVdelta2- thymocytes. These receptors were obtained from a girl under two years old who had congenital heart surgery.

V and J are TRDV1 and TRDJ1; 13 nucleotides align to TRDD3. This CDR3 has 23 residues. V lost 5 bases to trimming and J lost 1 base; unmatched junction nucleotides: 25. CDR1 TSWWSYY and CDR2 QGS come from the germline V gene. The CDR3 DNA sequence: TGTGCTCTTGGGCTCGGGCCCCTCCTGCACCAAACTGGGGGATACGCGGGCACCGATAAACTCATCTTT. The encoded protein is CALGLGPLLHQTGGYAGTDKLIF.

This clone occurred a few times. The chain couples TRDV1 to TRDJ1; 7 bases align to TRDD3. This CDR3 is 15 amino acids long. V gave up 5 bases and J gave up 2 bases; unmatched junction bases: 8. CDR1 is TSWWSYY and CDR2 is QGS in the germline V gene. For the CDR3, the DNA is TGTGCTCTTGGGCTACGGTACTGGGGTACCGATAAACTCATCTTT. Its translation is CALGLRYWGTDKLIF.